This is a list of T cell receptor beta chains from one sample in a study of T cell repertoires in cytomegalovirus infection. TCRdb reanalysed the reads using MiXCR and keeps one entry per CDR3 protein. This table has tens of thousands of distinct CDR3 sequences, 20% appearing once. These receptors are not linked to any known antigen. This material consisted of CD8+ T cells from cultured PBMCs, taken from culture after CMV antigen stimulation. All receptors come from a human donor in good health (CMV status not recorded). Some clones in this sample may be carry-over from other donors' samples. Each CDR3 is given with its conserved first and last residue. D genes are given only for firm matches. Where a row states a size, it is once, few, many or the class of an expanded clone; other rows omit it.

TRBJ1-1 TRBV7-4 few - TGTGCCAGCAGCCCCGGCGGGCAGTTGGAGGCCACTGAAGCTTTCTTT CASSPGGQLEATEAFF
TRBJ1-3 TRBV7-2 - TRBD1 TGTGCCAGCAGCTTAGCACCTCCGGGACAGTATCTAGCAAACACCATATATTTT CASSLAPPGQYLANTIYF
TRBJ2-6 TRBV27 few - TGTGCCAGCAGTTTTTCGGACGCCCTTGGACGGATTCCAGCTGGGGCCAACGTCCTGACTTTC CASSFSDALGRIPAGANVLTF
TRBJ2-5 TRBV23-1 - TRBD2 TGCGCCAGCAGTCAACTAGCGGGGGAAGAGACCCAGTACTTC CASSQLAGEETQYF
TRBJ2-1 TRBV23-1 few - TGCGCCAGCAGTCGCGGCTTCTCGGGGTCCTGTTTTTACAATGAGCAGTTCTTC CASSRGFSGSCFYNEQFF
TRBJ2-7 TRBV7-2 - - TGTGCCAGCAGCATCTGGGGATCCTACGAGCAGTACTTC CASSIWGSYEQYF
TRBJ2-7 TRBV7-3 once - TGTGCCAGCAGCTTAAACCCGTACTCCTACGAGCAGTACTTC CASSLNPYSYEQYF
TRBJ1-5 TRBV12-3/TRBV12-4 - - TGTGCCAGCAGTTTAGGTTTCAATCAGCCCCAGCATTTT CASSLGFNQPQHF
TRBJ2-3 TRBV11-3 few TRBD2 TGTGCCAGCAGCTTAGGGGGAATTAGCGGGTTCTCCACAGATACGCAGTATTTT CASSLGGISGFSTDTQYF
TRBJ2-3 TRBV7-3 - - TGTGCCAGCAGCCCTGGAGGCATCTCTAGCACAGATACGCAGTATTTT CASSPGGISSTDTQYF
TRBJ2-1 TRBV6-2/TRBV6-3 - TRBD2 TGTGCCAGCAGTTACTCGTATGCGGGAGCCTACAATGAGCAGTTCTTC CASSYSYAGAYNEQFF
TRBJ2-5 TRBV6-2/TRBV6-3 - TRBD1 TGTGCCAGCAGCCGTCCGGGACAGGGGGCGTTGGCTGAGACCCAGTACTTC CASSRPGQGALAETQYF
TRBJ1-1 TRBV12-3/TRBV12-4 - - TGTGCCAGCATCTTTTCGGGGGAAGCTTTCTTT CASIFSGEAFF
TRBJ1-1 TRBV12-3/TRBV12-4 - - TGTGCCAGCAGACCAGCTGAAGCTTTCTTT CASRPAEAFF
TRBJ2-7 TRBV28 few - TGTGCCAGCAGTTACGGGAGACTGCGGGAGCAGTACTTC CASSYGRLREQYF
TRBJ2-3 TRBV7-9 few - TGTGCCAGCAGCACCTCACAGGGAGTAGGCACAGATACGCAGTATTTT CASSTSQGVGTDTQYF
TRBJ2-1 TRBV7-3 - TRBD2 TGTGCCAGCAGCTTAACTAGCGGGGGGTGGAATGAGCAGTTCTTC CASSLTSGGWNEQFF
TRBJ1-3 TRBV12-3/TRBV12-4 - - TGTGCCACCTCGGACGGAATCTCTGGAAACACCATATATTTT CATSDGISGNTIYF
TRBJ1-2 TRBV7-2 few - TGTGCCAGCAACTCCGAGCTGGGATTGTTGGGCTACACCTTC CASNSELGLLGYTF
TRBJ2-7 TRBV13 once TRBD1 TGTGCCAGCAGCTTACGGGATAGGGACAGCTCCTACGAGCAGTACTTC CASSLRDRDSSYEQYF
TRBJ2-1 TRBV9 - - TGTGCCAGCAGCATCTCCTGGGGGGACGGGAATGAGCAGTTCTTC CASSISWGDGNEQFF
TRBJ2-1 TRBV7-9 - - TGTGCCAGCAGCTTTCGACTGGACTCCTACAATGAGCAGTTCTTC CASSFRLDSYNEQFF
TRBJ2-7 TRBV4-3 - - TGCGCCAGCAGCCAAGATGGAGGGGTAACCTACGAGCAGTACTTC CASSQDGGVTYEQYF
TRBJ2-2 TRBV28 - - TGTGCCAGCAGTCGTCCGACAGTCGCGAACACCGGGGAGCTGTTTTTT CASSRPTVANTGELFF
TRBJ1-2 TRBV7-2 - - TGTGCCAGCAGCTGGGGCGGTAACTATGGCTACACCTTC CASSWGGNYGYTF